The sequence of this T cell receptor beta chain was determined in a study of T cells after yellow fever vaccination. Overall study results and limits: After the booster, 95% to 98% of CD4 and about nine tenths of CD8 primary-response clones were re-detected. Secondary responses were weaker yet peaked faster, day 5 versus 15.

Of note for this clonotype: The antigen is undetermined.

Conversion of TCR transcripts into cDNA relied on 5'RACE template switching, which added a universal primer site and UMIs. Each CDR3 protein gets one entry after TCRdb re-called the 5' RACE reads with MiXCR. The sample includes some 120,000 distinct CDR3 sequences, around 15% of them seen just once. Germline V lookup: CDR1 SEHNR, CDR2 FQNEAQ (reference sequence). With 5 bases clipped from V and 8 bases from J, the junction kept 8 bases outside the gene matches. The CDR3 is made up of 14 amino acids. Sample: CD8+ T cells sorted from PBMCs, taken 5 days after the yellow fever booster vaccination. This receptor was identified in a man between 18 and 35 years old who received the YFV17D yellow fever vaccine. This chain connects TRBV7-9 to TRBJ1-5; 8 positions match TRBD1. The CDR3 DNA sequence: TGTGCCAGCAGCCCCGGACAGGGAGTGGAGCCCCAGCATTTT. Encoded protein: CASSPGQGVEPQHF.